The 16 T cell receptor beta chains in this list originate from one sample, sequenced in a study of tumor-infiltrating lymphocytes in primary liver carcinoma. TCR beta cDNA was prepared out of roughly 0.45 ug total RNA by means of a constant-region primer. Libraries of TCR beta came from three nested multiplex PCR rounds with slightly modified ARM-PCR. Amplification in the first two PCR rounds was performed using TRBV1-TRBV30 forward primers and a C-beta reverse primer for approximately 10 cycles each. Via MiXCR, TCRdb re-called the multiplex PCR reads, giving one row per CDR3 protein. This sample has 190,000 or so distinct CDR3 sequences; roughly 61% occur once, and the top ten carry under 7.5%. Blood RNA was derived from unsorted whole blood, and germline DNA was extracted too. Specimen: peripheral blood. These receptors all come from a woman in her fifties or sixties with primary liver carcinoma and hepatitis B virus infection.

This clonotype has only one observation. One junction end disagrees with the germline gene, perhaps due to a read error. V gene TRBV11-2 combines with J gene TRBJ2-2; 7 positions agree with TRBD2. The CDR3 consists of 15 residues. CDR1 SGHAT and CDR2 FQNNGV come from the germline V gene. The CDR3 DNA reads as TGTACCAGCAGCCTACCCAGACTAGCAGCCGGGAAGCTGTTTTTT. As protein: CTSSLPRLAAGKLFF.

Concerning this clonotype itself: As the CDR3 is not closed by the conserved phenylalanine or tryptophan, this likely results from a read error. The DNA is left out, because the CDR3 cannot be placed on it with certainty; the CDR3 is given as TCRdb lists it. CDR3 sequence: CASSIKDRLHL. The chain carries TRBV12-3 or TRBV12-4 and TRBJ2-3; the D call TRBD2 from the table was never checked on the DNA. The CDR3 comprises 11 residues, both ends counted.

A note on this clonotype: Being one base from a much bigger clone, this may be a read error. The chain combines TRBV4-1 with TRBJ2-5; D not certain. This CDR3 comprises 13 residues. Germline V gives CDR1 MGHRA, CDR2 YSYEKL. The CDR3 bases are TGCGCCAGCAACCAAGACTTCAAAGAGACCCAGTACTTC. It is translated as CASNQDFKETQYF.

Turning to this clonotype: A clone one base away is much larger, so this may be a read error. The chain has TRBV7-9 and TRBJ1-1; D is undetermined. CDR1 is SEHNR, CDR2 FQNEAQ, per germline (reference sequence). The CDR3 runs 13 residues. V was trimmed by 6 bases and J by 4 bases, leaving 12 bases between them. Here the CDR3 reads CASSFMFGTEAFF. The DNA for the CDR3 is TGTGCCAGCAGTTTCATGTTCGGCACTGAAGCTTTCTTT.

This clonotype was seen at least ten times. This sequence joins TRBV29-1 and TRBJ2-3; D remains ambiguous. Germline CDR1 SQVTM, CDR2 ANQGSEA. The CDR3 extends over 11 amino acids. Trimming removed 0 bases at V and 8 bases at J, with 6 bases between. DNA for the CDR3: TGCAGCGTTGAAGACCCGGGTACGCAGTATTTT. It yields the protein CSVEDPGTQYF.

Points on this clonotype: A read error is possible here, since a much larger clone lies one base away. The gene calls are TRBV12-3 or TRBV12-4 and TRBJ1-5; perhaps TRBD1 as D (5 bases). Deletions cut 4 bases from V and 10 bases from J, with 17 bases between. The CDR3 length is 14 residues. This CDR3 is CASSYRRTRHPQHF. CDR3 sequence (DNA): TGTGCCAGCAGTTACCGTAGGACACGTCATCCCCAGCATTTT.

A word on this clonotype: At one boundary the junction diverges from the germline segment, which might be a read error. This chain connects TRBV4-2 to TRBJ2-5, with 8 bases matching TRBD2. This CDR3 region has 17 residues. CDR1 and CDR2 from the germline V gene are LGHNA and YNFKEQ. In nucleotides, the CDR3 is TGTGCCAGCAGCCAAACCGGGACTAGGAATGCCCCAGAGACCCAATACTTC. Amino acids: CASSQTGTRNAPETQYF.

This clonotype appeared a few times. The germline gene is not matched at one end of the junction; a read error may be the cause. V gene TRBV11-2 combines with J gene TRBJ2-1, with 7 bases that match TRBD2. Germline V gene lookup returns CDR1 SGHAT and CDR2 FQNNGV. This CDR3 contains 18 residues. CDR3 amino acids: CASSLKPSGYSSYSEQFF. Written as DNA, the CDR3 is TGTGCCAGCAGCTTGAAGCCTAGCGGATACAGCTCCTACAGTGAGCAGTTCTTC. Complete variable domain (other parts from reference TRBV11-2 and TRBJ2-1): EAGVAQSPRYKIIEKRQSVAFWCNPISGHATLYWYQQILGQGPKLLIQFQNNGVVDDSQLPKDRFSAERLKGVDSTLKIQPAKLEDSAVYLCASSLKPSGYSSYSEQFFGPGTRLTVL.

Worth noting for this clonotype: A read error may explain this, as a much larger clone is one base away. The rearrangement joins TRBV6-6 to TRBJ1-2, with D uncertain. The CDR3 has 13 residues. Germline V CDR1 and CDR2: MNHNY, SVGAGI (reference sequence). The CDR3 coding sequence is TGTGCCAGCAGTTACGAGGGTTTGTATGACTACACCTTC. Its translation is CASSYEGLYDYTF.

This clonotype was found many times. The J gene is TRBJ2-2, the V gene TRBV12-3 or TRBV12-4; possibly TRBD2 for D (6 bases). There are 16 residues in the CDR3. Trimming took off 6 bases at V and 4 bases at J, with 18 bases between the two ends. The CDR3 reads CASSSWAASATGELFF. In DNA form, the CDR3 reads TGTGCCAGCAGCTCTTGGGCGGCTAGCGCCACCGGGGAGCTGTTTTTT.

This clonotype was observed at least ten times. This chain joins TRBV11-2 and TRBJ1-2, with D possibly TRBD1 on 5 matching bases. CDR1 and CDR2 (germline): SGHAT, FQNNGV. This CDR3 has 12 residues. The V end was cut by 3 bases, the J end by 8 bases, with 10 bases between. CDR3 in amino acids: CASSFGRAGYTF. CDR3 nucleotide sequence: TGTGCCAGCAGCTTTGGCAGGGCGGGCTACACCTTC.

As to this clonotype: One end of the junction is discordant with germline, which a read error may explain. The V call is TRBV11-2, the J call TRBJ1-1; D call uncertain. The CDR3 is 12 amino acids. Germline lookup yields CDR1 SGHAT and CDR2 FQNNGV. DNA of the CDR3: TGTACCAGCAGCCCCTGGGACACTGAAGCTTTCTTT. It is translated as CTSSPWDTEAFF.

With regard to this clonotype: This clone may be a read error of a much larger clone one base away. The chain links TRBV6-5 to TRBJ1-3; D is possibly TRBD1 (5 bases). This CDR3 comprises 15 residues. Trimming left V 4 bases short and J 2 bases short, with 12 bases between. Germline CDR1 reads MNHEY; CDR2 reads SVGAGI. The CDR3 reads CASSSRRDAGNTIYF. CDR3 nucleotides: TGTGCCAGCAGTTCCCGCAGGGACGCTGGAAACACCATATATTTT.

This CDR3 reads CASSFGHGYQETQYF. CDR3 nucleotide sequence: TGCGCCAGCAGCTTCGGACATGGGTACCAAGAGACCCAGTACTTC. The chain links TRBV5-1 to TRBJ2-5; maybe TRBD1 (5 bases). Trimming took off 2 bases at V and 0 bases at J, with 11 bases between the two ends. The CDR3 is 15 amino acids. Germline V gene data show CDR1 as SGHRS and CDR2 as YFSETQ. Based on the CDR3 plus reference TRBV5-1 and TRBJ2-5, the full variable domain is KAGVTQTPRYLIKTRGQQVTLSCSPISGHRSVSWYQQTPGQGLQFLFEYFSETQRNKGNFPGRFSGRQFSNSRSEMNVSTLELGDSALYLCASSFGHGYQETQYFGPGTRLLVL.

This clonotype was detected many times. The V gene is TRBV6-5, the J gene TRBJ2-5; 7 nucleotides agree with TRBD1. V gave up 4 bases and J gave up 5 bases; unmatched junction bases: 4. The CDR3 consists of 13 residues. Per the germline V gene, CDR1 is MNHEY and CDR2 is SVGAGI. CDR3 in DNA: TGTGCCAGCAGTTTGGACAGGTTGGAGACCCAGTACTTC. Translating gives CASSLDRLETQYF.

The gene calls are TRBV5-8 and TRBJ1-2; D perhaps matches TRBD1 (5 bases). The CDR3 is 13 amino acids. From germline, CDR1 is SGHTS and CDR2 YDEGEE. Trimming took off 1 base at V and 8 bases at J, with 12 bases between the two ends. The CDR3 DNA reads TGTGCCAGCAGCTTGAGCCAGGGCGGCGGCTACACCTTC. Protein: CASSLSQGGGYTF. Filled out from reference TRBV5-8 and TRBJ1-2, the complete variable domain reads EAGVTQSPTHLIKTRGQQATLRCSPISGHTSVYWYQQALGLGLQFLLWYDEGEERNRGNFPPRFSGRQFPNYSSELNVNALELEDSALYLCASSLSQGGGYTFGSGTRLTVV.